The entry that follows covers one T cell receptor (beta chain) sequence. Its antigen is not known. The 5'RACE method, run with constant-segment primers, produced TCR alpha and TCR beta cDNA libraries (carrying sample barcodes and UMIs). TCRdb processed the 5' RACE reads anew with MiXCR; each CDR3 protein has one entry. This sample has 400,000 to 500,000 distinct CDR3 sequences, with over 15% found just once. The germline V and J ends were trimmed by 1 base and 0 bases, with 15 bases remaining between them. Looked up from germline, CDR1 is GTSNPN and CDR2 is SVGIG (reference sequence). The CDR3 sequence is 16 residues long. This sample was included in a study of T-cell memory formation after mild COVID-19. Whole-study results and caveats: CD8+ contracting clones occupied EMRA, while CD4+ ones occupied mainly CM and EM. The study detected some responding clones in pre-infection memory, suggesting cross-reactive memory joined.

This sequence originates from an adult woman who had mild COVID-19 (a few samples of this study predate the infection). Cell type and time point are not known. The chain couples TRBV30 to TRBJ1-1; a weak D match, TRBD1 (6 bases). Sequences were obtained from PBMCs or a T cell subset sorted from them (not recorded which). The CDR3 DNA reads TGTGCCTGGAGTGGACCGCGGGGGGCCTTGAACACTGAAGCTTTCTTT. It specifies CAWSGPRGALNTEAFF.